This T cell receptor beta chain appears in the sequencing data of a study of T cells after yellow fever vaccination. Overall study findings and caveats: Post-booster reappearance was seen for most primary-vaccination clones (roughly 96% CD4, 75% to 90% CD8). Relatively few clonotypes were ones that appeared in both CD4 and CD8 compartments.

The 5'RACE template-switching step produced TCR cDNA and added a universal primer site and UMIs. TCRdb reprocessed the 5' RACE reads via MiXCR and lists one record per CDR3 protein. Of hundreds of thousands of distinct CDR3 sequences listed, roughly 6.1% are singletons. Looked up from germline, CDR1 is SGHAT and CDR2 is FQNNGV. The CDR3 has 15 amino acids. V trimming: 5 bases; J trimming: 7 bases; junction bases outside the gene matches: 7. This clonotype was seen only a few times. Its antigen is not known. The sample was PBMCs, taken 5 days after the yellow fever booster vaccination. The J gene is TRBJ2-1, the V gene TRBV11-2; 11 bases agree with TRBD2. The receptor was isolated from a man aged 25-45 years who received the YFV17D yellow fever vaccine. DNA for the CDR3: TGTGCCAGCAGCGCCGGGACTAGCGGAGGGAATGAGCAGTTCTTC. Encoded protein: CASSAGTSGGNEQFF.